There are a few counts of the clone carrying this T cell receptor beta chain. These data come from a study of CD8 T cells in ankylosing spondylitis. V was shortened by 6 bases and J by 5 bases, with 2 bases between the two germline ends. The length of the CDR3 is 10 residues. TCRdb ran MiXCR on the 5' RACE reads and lists one entry per CDR3 protein. This sample has some 30,000 distinct CDR3 sequences, with approximately 15% found just once. The TCR comes from a male donor with ankylosing spondylitis or in good health (not recorded which). The sequenced material came from blood. The V call is TRBV12-3 or TRBV12-4, the J call TRBJ1-3; D is unresolved. CDR3 sequence: CASSRNTIYF. Here the CDR3 DNA reads TGTGCCAGCAGCAGAAACACCATATATTTT.